Given below is one T cell receptor beta chain in context. This specimen belongs to a study of blood T cell repertoires in COVID-19. As for the study in general: Researchers got acute and convalescent COVID-19 samples from the United States, Italy and Spain.

Cohort placement rested on clinical history that participants reported themselves. Sequencing was performed with immunoSEQ multiplex PCR; in TCRdb, only in-frame clones are kept and a portion is missing. The sample lists about 370,000 clones, over 75% seen once, with about 1% in the top ten. Per germline, CDR1 MNHEY and CDR2 SVGEGT. J lost 5 bases, V lost 6 bases, and 6 bases had no gene match. CDR3 size: 13 residues. The chain is built from TRBV6-2 or TRBV6-3 and TRBJ2-7; 8 bases match TRBD1. Sequenced sample: PBMCs or T cells enriched from blood (not recorded which). This receptor was obtained from a man between 18 and 35 years old who had recovered from COVID-19. The CDR3 spells CASSPGQGHEQYF. Here the CDR3 DNA reads TGTGCCAGCAGCCCTGGACAGGGCCACGAGCAGTACTTC.